The 14 T cell receptor beta chains reported below all come from one sample, sequenced in a study of blood T cell repertoires in COVID-19. The data were produced by immunoSEQ multiplex PCR, yet TCRdb's version contains in-frame clones alone and is incomplete. Of under 200,000 clones listed, roughly 85% were seen once; the top ten hold around 8.3%. Specimen: peripheral blood. All receptors derive from a man between 60 and 75 years old with acute or convalescent COVID-19.

The chain couples TRBV5-1 to TRBJ2-1, with D possibly matching TRBD2 (6 bases). The CDR3 consists of 15 residues. Trimming removed 4 bases from V and 5 bases from J, with 16 bases in between. Germline V gene lookup returns CDR1 SGHRS and CDR2 YFSETQ. The CDR3 DNA follows: TGCGCCAGCAGCGTGGACGGGAGAACCAACAATGAGCAGTTCTTC. Translation gives CASSVDGRTNNEQFF.

The chain has TRBV21-1 and TRBJ1-2. TRBV21-1 is classified as a pseudogene. This CDR3 spans 18 amino acids. Here the CDR3 DNA reads TGTGCCAGCAGCAAATACTCGAAGGCAGCCAGCGCCAACTATGGCTACACCTTC. It specifies CASSKYSKAASANYGYTF.

Only a few counts were recorded for this clone. J is TRBJ1-4 and V is TRBV15; 9 nucleotides align to TRBD1. CDR1 is LNHNV and CDR2 is YYDKDF in the germline V gene (reference sequence). The V gene end was trimmed by 4 bases and the J gene end by 4 bases; junction bases not matched to a gene: 7. The length of the CDR3 is 16 residues. As DNA, the CDR3 is TGTGCCACCAGCACCCAGGAGACAGGGGGTAATGAAAAACTGTTTTTT. Amino acid sequence: CATSTQETGGNEKLFF.

The rearrangement uses TRBV10-3 and TRBJ2-7; D gene ambiguous. V was clipped by 4 bases and J by 0 bases, with 4 bases between them. The CDR3 length is 12 residues. Germline CDR1 ENHRY, CDR2 SYGVKD. The DNA for the CDR3 is TGTGCCATCAGTGCCATCTCCTACGAGCAGTACTTC. It codes for CAISAISYEQYF.

DNA of the CDR3: TGTGCCAGCAGTCGAACAGGCGGGAACCAAGAGACCCAGTACTTC. It specifies CASSRTGGNQETQYF. The V gene is TRBV11-2, the J gene TRBJ2-5; tentatively, D is TRBD2 (6 bases). Germline V CDR1 and CDR2: SGHAT, FQNNGV. Trimming left V 6 bases short and J 0 bases short, with 14 bases between. The CDR3 consists of 15 residues.

This chain links TRBV7-2 with TRBJ1-2; D ambiguous. Trimming took off 1 base at V and 4 bases at J, with 7 bases between the two ends. This CDR3 comprises 13 residues. Looked up from germline, CDR1 is SGHTA and CDR2 is FQGNSA. The CDR3 is CASSLDSSYGYTF. As DNA, the CDR3 is TGTGCCAGCAGCTTAGATTCCAGCTATGGCTACACCTTC. Variable domain in full (rest from reference TRBV7-2 and TRBJ1-2): GAGVSQSPSNKVTEKGKDVELRCDPISGHTALYWYRQSLGQGLEFLIYFQGNSAPDKSGLPSDRFSAERTGGSVSTLTIQRTQQEDSAVYLCASSLDSSYGYTFGSGTRLTVV.

This clone was counted between two and nine times. The chain links TRBV6-5 to TRBJ2-5; 8 bases align to TRBD2. CDR1 and CDR2 (germline): MNHEY, SVGAGI. The CDR3 sequence is 13 residues long. Trimming took 10 bases from V and 3 from J; bases not matched to a gene: 7. The CDR3 DNA follows: TGTGCCACCAACCAACTAGCGGAAGAGACCCAGTACTTC. Its protein is CATNQLAEETQYF.

This chain joins TRBV28 and TRBJ2-7; 8 bases fit TRBD1. Germline-derived CDR1 and CDR2 are MDHEN and SYDVKM. Trimming at V came to 6 bases and at J to 0 bases, leaving 10 bases not matched to a gene. There are 16 residues in the CDR3. The CDR3 protein is CASSSPGGQGSYEQYF. CDR3 nucleotides: TGTGCCAGCAGCTCCCCCGGCGGACAGGGCTCCTACGAGCAGTACTTC. The full variable domain, its missing parts supplied by reference TRBV28 and TRBJ2-7, is DVKVTQSSRYLVKRTGEKVFLECVQDMDHENMFWYRQDPGLGLRLIYFSYDVKMKEKGDIPEGYSVSREKKERFSLILESASTNQTSMYLCASSSPGGQGSYEQYFGPGTRLTVT.

This clone was seen only a few times. The V call is TRBV28, the J call TRBJ2-2, with D maybe TRBD2 (6 bases). Trimming pared 6 bases from V and 4 bases from J, leaving 15 bases between. Per the germline V gene, CDR1 is MDHEN and CDR2 is SYDVKM. The CDR3 runs 15 residues. CDR3 nucleotide sequence: TGTGCCAGCAGCCCTGGCGGGATGGGCACCGGGGAGCTGTTTTTT. Protein: CASSPGGMGTGELFF.

This sequence joins TRBV3-1 (or the pseudogene TRBV3-2) and TRBJ2-7; TRBD2 aligns across 8 bases. This CDR3 has 18 residues. V shed 2 bases, J shed 5 bases, and the junction held 17 bases outside the gene matches. Germline assignment: CDR1 LGHDT and CDR2 YNNKEL (reference sequence). The CDR3 DNA reads as TGTGCCAGCAGCCAACGGCCCGGACGGGAGCGGGAGAGGAACGAGCAGTACTTC. Translated, it gives CASSQRPGRERERNEQYF.

The chain links TRBV7-8 to TRBJ1-5; 8 bases map to TRBD1. Looked up from germline, CDR1 is SGHVS and CDR2 is FQNEAQ. The CDR3 loop spans 14 amino acids. J lost 7 bases, V lost 5 bases, and 7 bases had no gene match. CDR3 in amino acids: CASSPRQGSQPQHF. CDR3 in DNA: TGTGCCAGCAGCCCCCGACAGGGGAGCCAGCCCCAGCATTTT.

The V and J genes are TRBV7-3 and TRBJ2-7, with D possibly TRBD1 on 6 matching bases. The CDR3 runs to 15 residues. V gave up 0 bases and J gave up 5 bases, with 14 bases separating them. In germline, CDR1 is SGHTA, CDR2 FQGTGA. The CDR3 DNA is TGTGCCAGCAGCTTAACGGGGCAGGGGTGGGACGAGCAGTACTTC. This sequence encodes CASSLTGQGWDEQYF.

CDR3 nucleotides: TGTGCCAGCTCACCTCTAGCGGCCATAACGGGGGGCGGCGAGCAGTACTTC. It encodes CASSPLAAITGGGEQYF. The rearrangement links TRBV18 to TRBJ2-7; D possibly corresponds to TRBD2 (7 bases). The CDR3 length is 17 residues. The V gene's germline CDR1 is KGHSH and CDR2 LQKENI. V lost 3 bases to trimming and J lost 6 bases, with 24 bases between them.

This clone was seen only a few times. The rearrangement links TRBV5-1 to TRBJ2-1; 8 bases are shared with TRBD2. The V gene's germline CDR1 is SGHRS and CDR2 YFSETQ. The CDR3 consists of 15 residues. V lost 3 bases and J lost 5; bases outside the gene matches: 7. CDR3 DNA sequence: TGCGCCAGCAGCTGGACTAGCCTCGGAGACAATGAGCAGTTCTTC. It translates to CASSWTSLGDNEQFF.